This TCR beta chain is from a study of blood T cell repertoires in COVID-19. At the level of the study: Donors in the United States, Italy and Spain gave samples during acute or convalescent COVID-19. The analysed material was cDNA or gDNA that came from T cells, B-cell-depleted T cells, or PBMCs.

Original processing notes: Reference gene primer amplification gave estimated nucleated cell counts. Profiled with immunoSEQ multiplex PCR; TCRdb holds only in-frame clones, not every one. V, J and clone size are taken as reported in that table, and D and trimming were inferred from the DNA itself. Among 200,000 to 250,000 clones, 84% were seen once, and the ten largest hold over 15%. With V trimmed by 5 bases and J by 7 bases, 7 bases remained unmatched. CDR1 and CDR2 from the germline V gene are MNHNY and SVGAGI (reference sequence). The CDR3 has 14 residues. The TCR was taken from an elderly woman with active or convalescent COVID-19. The rearrangement links TRBV6-6 to TRBJ2-7; 11 nucleotides agree with TRBD1. Material: peripheral blood. CDR3 residues: CASSGQGASSEQYF. The CDR3 coding sequence is TGTGCCAGCAGTGGACAGGGGGCTTCGAGTGAGCAGTACTTC.